Listed here are 2 T cell receptor beta chains from one sample, sequenced in a study of CD8 T cells in ankylosing spondylitis. MiXCR, run by TCRdb on the 5' RACE reads, gives a single entry per CDR3 protein. The sample shows 650,000 to 800,000 distinct CDR3 sequences, about 20% of them seen only once. Regarding the study as a whole: Apparently characteristic of ankylosing spondylitis blood was a TCR beta motif (eight highly homologous variants).

These receptors' antigens are unknown. Input material: blood, either unsorted or a sorted T cell fraction (not recorded which). All receptors derive from a male donor with ankylosing spondylitis.

In its sample, this clonotype was seen a few times. V gene TRBV5-1 combines with J gene TRBJ2-1, with 10 bases fitting TRBD2. The CDR3 length is 18 residues. Losses at the gene ends were 3 bases for V and 0 bases for J; bases not matched to a gene: 9. Germline assignment: CDR1 SGHRS and CDR2 YFSETQ. The CDR3: CASSSPERGGISYNEQFF. The CDR3 DNA is TGCGCCAGCAGCTCCCCTGAGCGGGGGGGGATCTCCTACAATGAGCAGTTCTTC. Using reference TRBV5-1 and TRBJ2-1 for the parts outside the CDR3, the full variable domain is KAGVTQTPRYLIKTRGQQVTLSCSPISGHRSVSWYQQTPGQGLQFLFEYFSETQRNKGNFPGRFSGRQFSNSRSEMNVSTLELGDSALYLCASSSPERGGISYNEQFFGPGTRLTVL.

The rearrangement links TRBV12-3 or TRBV12-4 to TRBJ2-1; possibly TRBD2 for D (5 bases). V was clipped by 4 bases and J by 4 bases, with 17 bases between them. The CDR3 spans 16 residues. CDR3 region: CASSSAGVAIYNEQFF. DNA of the CDR3: TGTGCCAGCAGTTCGGCTGGGGTAGCGATATACAATGAGCAGTTCTTC.